This T cell receptor beta chain was found in a study of T cell responses to AZD1222 COVID-19 vaccine. Notes on the study in general: Baseline serology detected seropositivity in only 5 or 6 AZD1222 recipients. Vaccine-associated CD4 TCRs ranged over spike, dominating at 160-218 and 743-854.

This table comes from immunoSEQ multiplex PCR, and its TCRdb copy is limited to in-frame clones, with some not included. The sample records about 140,000 clones, almost 95% being singletons. CDR1 and CDR2 from the germline V gene are LGHDT and YNNKEL (reference sequence). The V end was cut by 1 base, the J end by 5 bases, with 20 bases between. This CDR3 region has 17 residues. Concerning this clone itself: Its antigen is undetermined.

This chain uses TRBV3-1 (or the pseudogene TRBV3-2) with TRBJ2-5; D possibly matches TRBD1 or TRBD2 (5 bases each). The specimen was peripheral blood, collected 28 days after the second AZD1222 dose. This clonotype was sampled from an adult who received the AZD1222 COVID-19 vaccine. CDR3 loop: CASSQVMRNGTVETQYF. The DNA for the CDR3 is TGTGCCAGCAGCCAAGTAATGAGAAATGGGACGGTGGAGACCCAGTACTTC.